Following are 32 T cell receptor beta chains from one sample sequenced in a study of blood T cell repertoires in COVID-19. Generated by immunoSEQ multiplex PCR, the TCRdb table keeps only in-frame clones and is missing some. The sample contains about 35,000 clones, around 86% of which appear only once. Sample: peripheral blood. Source of these receptors: a man aged 80 or over with active COVID-19.

V and J are TRBV4-3 and TRBJ2-2, with a possible D match to TRBD1 (5 bases). Trimming took off 4 bases at V and 4 bases at J, with 16 bases between the two ends. Germline V gene lookup returns CDR1 LGHNA and CDR2 YSLEER. The CDR3 has 16 residues. The CDR3 DNA reads TGCGCCAGCAGCCCGACCTTAGACAGAACCACCGGGGAGCTGTTTTTT. Protein sequence: CASSPTLDRTTGELFF.

V and J are TRBV28 and TRBJ2-1; TRBD2 aligns across 12 bases. This CDR3 spans 15 amino acids. After removal of 5 bases from V and 4 bases from J, the junction contained 3 bases not matched to a gene. The germline V gene has CDR1 MDHEN and CDR2 SYDVKM. The CDR3 region is CASSRTSGEYNEQFF. For the CDR3, the DNA is TGTGCCAGCAGTCGGACTAGCGGGGAGTACAATGAGCAGTTCTTC.

This clone occurred once. This sequence joins TRBV27 and TRBJ1-5, with 10 bases aligning to TRBD1. The CDR3 runs to 15 residues. V lost 6 bases and J lost 4; bases outside the gene matches: 6. From germline, CDR1 is MNHEY and CDR2 SMNVEV (reference sequence). CDR3: CASRKRTGGNQPQHF. The CDR3 DNA follows: TGTGCCAGCAGGAAACGGACAGGGGGGAATCAGCCCCAGCATTTT.

This clone was detected a few times. The rearrangement joins TRBV5-5 to TRBJ1-1; no clear D. The V and J ends lost 0 bases and 4 bases respectively, with 13 bases between them. This CDR3 is built from 15 residues. Germline V lookup: CDR1 SGHKS, CDR2 YYEKEE (reference sequence). CDR3: CASSLGLGMATEAFF. The CDR3 nucleotides are TGTGCCAGCAGCTTGGGCCTCGGGATGGCCACTGAAGCTTTCTTT.

The CDR3 here is CASSLGTSGRETQYF. CDR3 coding DNA: TGTGCCAGCAGCTTAGGGACTAGCGGCCGAGAGACCCAGTACTTC. The chain combines TRBV7-7 with TRBJ2-5, with TRBD2 matching over 10 bases. Unmatched junction bases numbered 3, after V lost 1 base and J lost 4 bases. From germline, CDR1 is SSHAT and CDR2 FNYEAQ (reference sequence). The CDR3 loop spans 15 amino acids. Supplemented by reference TRBV7-7 and TRBJ2-5, the full variable domain reads GAGVSQSPRYKVTKRGQDVTLRCDPISSHATLYWYQQALGQGPEFLTYFNYEAQPDKSGLPSDRFSAERPEGSISTLTIQRTEQRDSAMYRCASSLGTSGRETQYFGPGTRLLVL.

This chain uses TRBV7-2 with TRBJ1-5, with TRBD1 matching over 7 bases. This CDR3 contains 14 residues. Germline V gives CDR1 SGHTA, CDR2 FQGNSA. V was clipped by 5 bases and J by 9 bases; unmatched bases: 10. The CDR3 DNA reads TGTGCCAGCAGCCAGCCCCAGGGGGGAGGGCCCCAGCATTTT. The encoded protein is CASSQPQGGGPQHF.

The rearrangement uses TRBV7-9 and TRBJ1-1, with D unclear. Trimming removed 3 bases from V and 1 base from J, with 6 bases in between. The CDR3 loop spans 13 amino acids. Germline V gene sequence: CDR1 SEHNR, CDR2 FQNEAQ (reference sequence). The CDR3 DNA is TGTGCCAGCAGCTTGGAGGCGAACACTGAAGCTTTCTTT. Translating it yields CASSLEANTEAFF.

The chain joins TRBV29-1 to TRBJ2-7, with 8 positions matching TRBD1. The CDR3 is made up of 13 amino acids. V was pared by 5 bases and J by 4 bases, with 7 bases of the junction left unmatched. The germline V gene encodes CDR1 SQVTM and CDR2 ANQGSEA. The CDR3 nucleotides are TGCAGCGTTCTAATCACAGGGGGTTACGAGCAGTACTTC. It is translated as CSVLITGGYEQYF.

This chain links TRBV28 with TRBJ1-3; tentative D call: TRBD1 (5 bases). Germline V CDR1 and CDR2: MDHEN, SYDVKM. Deletions cut 6 bases from V and 4 bases from J, with 7 bases between. The CDR3 is 12 amino acids. Here the CDR3 DNA reads TGTGCCAGCAGACAGGCCGGAAACACCATATATTTT. This encodes CASRQAGNTIYF.

The chain carries TRBV6-5 and TRBJ2-5; TRBD1 aligns across 9 bases. Per the germline V gene, CDR1 is MNHEY and CDR2 is SVGAGI. The CDR3 is made up of 15 amino acids. V lost 6 bases and J lost 1; bases outside the gene matches: 6. The CDR3 loop reads CASRPGQGVQETQYF. The CDR3 region has the DNA TGTGCCAGCAGACCGGGACAGGGCGTCCAAGAGACCCAGTACTTC.

The chain uses TRBV5-4 and TRBJ1-1; 8 positions match TRBD1. The J segment lost 0 bases and the V segment lost 4 bases, leaving 5 bases of the junction unmatched. There are 15 residues in the CDR3. Germline V gene sequence: CDR1 SGHNT, CDR2 YYREEE (reference sequence). This chain's CDR3 is CASSAGQGVNTEAFF. The CDR3, as DNA: TGTGCCAGCAGCGCAGGACAGGGTGTGAACACTGAAGCTTTCTTT. The full variable domain, completed using reference TRBV5-4 and TRBJ1-1, is ETGVTQSPTHLIKTRGQQVTLRCSSQSGHNTVSWYQQALGQGPQFIFQYYREEENGRGNFPPRFSGLQFPNYSSELNVNALELDDSALYLCASSAGQGVNTEAFFGQGTRLTVV.

The rearrangement links TRBV5-5 to TRBJ2-2; TRBD2 is a possible D gene (6 bases). Germline lookup yields CDR1 SGHKS and CDR2 YYEKEE (reference sequence). Trimming stripped 4 bases from V and 1 base from J, with 11 bases between. The CDR3 loop spans 15 amino acids. The CDR3 sequence is CASSLSGGNTGELFF. The CDR3, as DNA: TGTGCCAGCAGCCTTAGCGGAGGGAACACCGGGGAGCTGTTTTTT.

V is TRBV30 and J is TRBJ1-6; D is unclear. This CDR3 is 15 amino acids long. V was trimmed by 4 bases and J by 7 bases, leaving 17 bases between them. Looked up from germline, CDR1 is GTSNPN and CDR2 is SVGIG (reference sequence). The DNA for the CDR3 is TGTGCCTGGAAATTTCCGGGGATAATAAATTCACCCCTCCACTTT. Amino acids: CAWKFPGIINSPLHF.

This clone was observed a handful of times. This chain joins TRBV7-2 and TRBJ1-3; D perhaps matches TRBD1 (6 bases). Between the trimmed V and J ends, which lost 5 bases and 4 bases, there was a span of 15 bases. Germline V gene sequence: CDR1 SGHTA, CDR2 FQGNSA. This CDR3 has 15 residues. The CDR3 region is CASSREGVLGNTIYF. Written as DNA, the CDR3 is TGTGCCAGCAGCCGTGAGGGGGTATTAGGAAACACCATATATTTT.

This clone was seen just once. This chain links TRBV3-1 (or the pseudogene TRBV3-2) with TRBJ1-3, with TRBD1 as a possible D gene (6 bases). Germline-derived CDR1 and CDR2 are LGHDT and YNNKEL (reference sequence). Trimming shortened V by 2 bases and J by 4 bases, and 9 bases separated the two germline ends. The length of the CDR3 is 14 residues. The CDR3 DNA sequence: TGTGCCAGCAGCCAAACAGGACAGGGAAACACCATATATTTT. Translating gives CASSQTGQGNTIYF.

V is TRBV7-2 and J is TRBJ1-1; D is possibly TRBD1 (6 bases). The CDR3 sequence is 14 residues long. Trimming left V 2 bases short and J 0 bases short, with 7 bases between. Germline CDR1 SGHTA, CDR2 FQGNSA. The CDR3 loop reads CASSLNRVNTEAFF. CDR3 in DNA: TGTGCCAGCAGCTTAAACAGGGTGAACACTGAAGCTTTCTTT.

The J gene is TRBJ2-1, the V gene TRBV27; TRBD1 matches 9 bases. V was clipped by 6 bases and J by 8 bases; unmatched bases: 11. CDR1 and CDR2 from the germline V gene are MNHEY and SMNVEV (reference sequence). The CDR3 runs to 15 residues. CDR3 nucleotides: TGTGCCAGCAGCCGCCGGGACAGGGCAGTAGATGAGCAGTTCTTC. This gives the protein CASSRRDRAVDEQFF.

The chain carries TRBV11-2 and TRBJ2-4; weak D call: TRBD1 (8 bases). The CDR3 runs to 18 residues. The V end was cut by 1 base, the J end by 8 bases, with 24 bases between. CDR1 is SGHAT and CDR2 is FQNNGV in the germline V gene. CDR3: CASSLVGGAGQGRDIQYF. Written as DNA, the CDR3 is TGTGCCAGCAGCTTAGTAGGGGGGGCCGGACAGGGTAGGGACATTCAGTACTTC.

The chain has TRBV6-2 or TRBV6-3 and TRBJ2-5; TRBD1 matches at 9 bases. V lost 4 bases, J lost 0 bases, and 6 bases stayed unmatched. The CDR3 runs to 16 residues. Germline values: CDR1 MNHEY, CDR2 SVGEGT. DNA for the CDR3: TGTGCCAGCAGTTTGTCGGGACAGGGAAACCAAGAGACCCAGTACTTC. Protein: CASSLSGQGNQETQYF.

This clone was counted only a few times. The rearrangement joins TRBV7-2 to TRBJ2-7; maybe TRBD1 (7 bases). The CDR3 extends over 15 amino acids. The germline V gene encodes CDR1 SGHTA and CDR2 FQGNSA. V was shortened by 4 bases and J by 6 bases, with 19 bases between the two germline ends. The CDR3, as DNA: TGTGCCAGCAGCTACCAGCCCTCCCAGGGGGGCGAGCAGTACTTC. Protein: CASSYQPSQGGEQYF.

The rearrangement uses TRBV11-2 and TRBJ2-7; TRBD2 matches at 8 bases. CDR3 size: 18 residues. Germline loops: CDR1 SGHAT, CDR2 FQNNGV. The J segment lost 1 base and the V segment lost 7 bases, leaving 18 bases of the junction unmatched. In DNA form, the CDR3 reads TGTGCCAGCACCGTACTACCGAGTTATAGCGGGATTTCCTACGAGCAGTACTTC. Amino acids: CASTVLPSYSGISYEQYF.

V and J are TRBV27 and TRBJ1-5; a weak D match, TRBD1 (6 bases). Germline loops: CDR1 MNHEY, CDR2 SMNVEV (reference sequence). This CDR3 contains 15 residues. Trimming left V 3 bases short and J 3 bases short, with 12 bases between. The CDR3 coding sequence is TGTGCCAGCAGTTTTCGGGGGGGCATCAATCAGCCCCAGCATTTT. Its protein is CASSFRGGINQPQHF.

The J gene is TRBJ1-1, the V gene TRBV9; D might be TRBD1 (6 bases). The length of the CDR3 is 17 residues. Trimming stripped 2 bases from V and 1 base from J, with 18 bases between. Germline lookup yields CDR1 SGDLS and CDR2 YYNGEE. The CDR3 DNA follows: TGTGCCAGCAGCGTGGGGGCAGGGACCAGCCGGAACACTGAAGCTTTCTTT. This gives the protein CASSVGAGTSRNTEAFF.

The V call is TRBV29-1, the J call TRBJ2-7; 9 nucleotides line up with TRBD1. Germline V CDR1 and CDR2: SQVTM, ANQGSEA. V lost 7 bases, J lost 4 bases, and 8 bases stayed unmatched. The CDR3 spans 13 residues. CDR3 in amino acids: CSGGDRARYEQYF. In DNA, the CDR3 is TGCAGCGGGGGGGACAGGGCTAGGTACGAGCAGTACTTC.

The chain links TRBV11-3 to TRBJ2-1; D might be TRBD1 (6 bases). The CDR3 is 13 amino acids. Trimming removed 3 bases at V and 8 bases at J, with 11 bases between. Germline lookup yields CDR1 SGHNT and CDR2 YENEEA. The CDR3 bases are TGTGCCAGCAGCTTTCAGGGGTCGGATGAGCAGTTCTTC. This encodes CASSFQGSDEQFF.

The chain has TRBV5-4 and TRBJ1-2; 8 nucleotides agree with TRBD1. Per the germline V gene, CDR1 is SGHNT and CDR2 is YYREEE (reference sequence). V trimming: 4 bases; J trimming: 2 bases; junction bases outside the gene matches: 10. CDR3 length equals 16 residues. The CDR3 spells CASSPNTGGGNYGYTF. In DNA form, the CDR3 reads TGTGCCAGCAGCCCTAATACAGGGGGAGGCAACTATGGCTACACCTTC.

With regard to this clone: The same CDR3 can be traced to other DNA sequences in this sample. The chain employs TRBV3-1 (or the pseudogene TRBV3-2) and TRBJ2-7; possibly TRBD2 for D (5 bases). V dropped 2 bases and J dropped 3 bases, with 14 bases sitting between them. Germline lookup yields CDR1 LGHDT and CDR2 YNNKEL (reference sequence). The CDR3 is made up of 15 amino acids. CDR3 nucleotide sequence: TGTGCCAGCAGCCAATCGATGAGCGGAAACTACGAGCAGTACTTC. Its protein product is CASSQSMSGNYEQYF.

The chain couples TRBV5-1 to TRBJ2-7; no firm D call. This CDR3 is built from 15 residues. Deletions cut 2 bases from V and 7 bases from J, with 19 bases between. CDR1 is SGHRS, CDR2 YFSETQ, per germline. In DNA, the CDR3 is TGCGCCAGCAGCTTTCAGATGGCCGCCATACGAGAGCAGTACTTC. It is translated as CASSFQMAAIREQYF. Full variable domain (missing parts from reference TRBV5-1 and TRBJ2-7): KAGVTQTPRYLIKTRGQQVTLSCSPISGHRSVSWYQQTPGQGLQFLFEYFSETQRNKGNFPGRFSGRQFSNSRSEMNVSTLELGDSALYLCASSFQMAAIREQYFGPGTRLTVT.

J is TRBJ2-1 and V is TRBV6-5; 9 nucleotides align to TRBD1. The CDR3 has 15 amino acids. The germline gives CDR1 MNHEY, CDR2 SVGAGI. The J segment lost 10 bases and the V segment lost 2 bases, leaving 9 bases of the junction unmatched. The CDR3 spells CASSYGTGSNQEQFF. In nucleotides, the CDR3 is TGTGCCAGCAGTTACGGGACAGGGTCTAATCAGGAGCAGTTCTTC.

The rearrangement joins TRBV7-9 to TRBJ2-2, with TRBD2 matching over 7 bases. CDR1 is SEHNR, CDR2 FQNEAQ, per germline (reference sequence). This CDR3 spans 15 amino acids. V shed 3 bases and J 3 bases; nucleotides not matched to a gene: 4. In DNA form, the CDR3 reads TGTGCCAGCAGCTTTCCAGCGGGGTACACCGGGGAGCTGTTTTTT. Protein sequence: CASSFPAGYTGELFF.

V gene TRBV28 combines with J gene TRBJ1-5; 10 bases match TRBD1. CDR1 is MDHEN and CDR2 is SYDVKM in the germline V gene. With V trimmed by 5 bases and J by 2 bases, 3 bases remained unmatched. This CDR3 contains 15 residues. The chain's CDR3 is CASSPGTGGNQPQHF. The CDR3 DNA reads TGTGCCAGCAGTCCCGGGACAGGGGGCAATCAGCCCCAGCATTTT.

The CDR3 nucleotides are TGCGCCAGCAGCTCCGGACTAAATAATTCACCCCTCCACTTT. The encoded protein is CASSSGLNNSPLHF. This sequence joins TRBV4-3 and TRBJ1-6; D unresolved. CDR3 size: 14 residues. The V gene lost 5 bases and the J gene lost 5 bases, with 10 bases spanning the gap. Germline V gene data show CDR1 as LGHNA and CDR2 as YSLEER.